This entry lists 27 T cell receptor beta chains sequenced from one sample in a study of cytomegalovirus exposure and HLA in healthy donors. The PCR had 60 Vbeta and 13 Jbeta primers. Here immunoSEQ multiplex PCR was the method, and the copy in TCRdb shows in-frame clones only, minus some. The data show 200,000 to 250,000 clones, with roughly four fifths seen just once and 2.7% held by the top ten. Sequences were obtained from PBMCs. The receptors shown here come from a woman in her 40s in good health and CMV-seronegative.

CDR3 residues: CASSEERALAKNIQYF. The DNA of the CDR3 is TGTGCCAGCAGTGAAGAGCGGGCCTTAGCCAAAAACATTCAGTACTTC. The chain links TRBV2 to TRBJ2-4; TRBD2 is a possible D gene (6 bases). In germline, CDR1 is SNHLY, CDR2 FYNNEI. Trimming shortened V by 1 base and J by 0 bases, and 10 bases separated the two germline ends. The CDR3 length is 16 residues.

The chain couples TRBV5-5 to TRBJ2-1; 8 bases align to TRBD2. Germline V gene lookup returns CDR1 SGHKS and CDR2 YYEKEE (reference sequence). The J segment lost 8 bases and the V segment lost 4 bases, leaving 11 bases of the junction unmatched. This CDR3 has 15 residues. The CDR3 spells CASSPGSGSGYEQFF. CDR3 coding DNA: TGTGCCAGCAGCCCAGGGAGCGGGAGTGGGTATGAGCAGTTCTTC.

The genes are TRBV27 and TRBJ2-7; 7 bases agree with TRBD2. This CDR3 is built from 15 residues. Unmatched junction bases numbered 10, after V lost 3 bases and J lost 5 bases. CDR1 is MNHEY and CDR2 is SMNVEV in the germline V gene (reference sequence). CDR3 in DNA: TGTGCCAGCAGTTTTCCACAAGCGGGAATACACGAGCAGTACTTC. Translation gives CASSFPQAGIHEQYF.

The V and J genes are TRBV6-1 and TRBJ2-1; TRBD2 might be the D (6 bases). The germline V gene has CDR1 MNHNS and CDR2 SASEGT. This CDR3 is 15 amino acids long. V was clipped by 0 bases and J by 10 bases, with 16 bases between them. CDR3 coding DNA: TGTGCCAGCAGTGAAGCCGGTAGCGGCCGTGCGGAGCAGTTCTTC. Protein sequence: CASSEAGSGRAEQFF.

The chain has TRBV6-1 and TRBJ1-2; 12 bases are a match to TRBD1. V lost 8 bases, J lost 1 base, and 5 bases stayed unmatched. Germline V gene data show CDR1 as MNHNS and CDR2 as SASEGT. The CDR3 is 15 residues long. Written as DNA, the CDR3 is TGTGCCAGCGGGACAGGGGGCGCGGGTAACTATGGCTACACCTTC. This sequence encodes CASGTGGAGNYGYTF.

The rearrangement joins TRBV10-3 to TRBJ2-3, with 10 bases lining up with TRBD2. The CDR3 consists of 16 residues. The germline CDR1 and CDR2 sequences are ENHRY and SYGVKD. V shed 9 bases, J shed 2 bases, and the junction held 11 bases outside the gene matches. The CDR3 sequence is CAITEKREGHTDTQYF. For the CDR3, the DNA is TGTGCCATTACAGAAAAGCGGGAGGGCCACACAGATACGCAGTATTTT.

This CDR3 is CASSSDSYTGELFF. In DNA, the CDR3 is TGCGCCAGCAGCTCGGACAGTTACACCGGGGAGCTGTTTTTT. The rearrangement uses TRBV5-1 and TRBJ2-2; D is perhaps TRBD1 (6 bases). Deletions cut 3 bases from V and 3 bases from J, with 9 bases between. The CDR3 loop spans 14 amino acids. Germline-derived CDR1 and CDR2 are SGHRS and YFSETQ.

This chain uses TRBV7-7 with TRBJ2-3; perhaps TRBD1 as D (6 bases). The CDR3 sequence is 15 residues long. V dropped 0 bases and J dropped 2 bases, with 9 bases sitting between them. The germline V gene has CDR1 SSHAT and CDR2 FNYEAQ (reference sequence). CDR3 nucleotide sequence: TGTGCCAGCAGCTTAGCGTTGGGGGCCACAGATACGCAGTATTTT. Protein: CASSLALGATDTQYF.

The CDR3 sequence: CASSSLYGSSYNEQFF. DNA of the CDR3: TGTGCCAGCAGTTCCCTTTACGGGAGCTCCTACAATGAGCAGTTCTTC. The genes are TRBV6-4 and TRBJ2-1, with D possibly matching TRBD2 (6 bases). CDR1 is MRHNA, CDR2 SNTAGT, per germline. The CDR3 totals 16 residues. V gave up 5 bases and J gave up 0 bases, with 14 bases separating them.

The CDR3 spells CASSPTQGSRTSGRINEQFF. In nucleotides, the CDR3 is TGTGCCAGCAGTCCGACCCAGGGGTCCCGGACTAGCGGGAGGATAAATGAGCAGTTCTTC. The chain joins TRBV2 to TRBJ2-1; TRBD2 matches at 14 bases. The ends lost 5 bases at V and 7 bases at J; junction bases unmatched: 19. CDR1 SNHLY and CDR2 FYNNEI come from the germline V gene. This CDR3 is 20 amino acids long.

J is TRBJ2-7 and V is TRBV29-1, with 8 bases lining up with TRBD1. The end of the DNA aligns better with TRBJ2-1, so the J call may be wrong. This CDR3 spans 14 amino acids. Per the germline V gene, CDR1 is SQVTM and CDR2 is ANQGSEA. In DNA form, the CDR3 reads TGCAGCGTTGGAGGACAGGGCTCGTACAATGAGCAGTTCTTC. Its translation: CSVGGQGSYNEQFF.

The chain uses TRBV30 and TRBJ1-2, with D possibly TRBD1 on 6 matching bases. The CDR3 length is 10 residues. Germline-derived CDR1 and CDR2 are GTSNPN and SVGIG (reference sequence). V was shortened by 7 bases and J by 8 bases, with 11 bases between the two germline ends. The CDR3 nucleotides read TGTGCCTTGACAGGAAGCGGCTACACCTTC. Translated, it gives CALTGSGYTF.

The chain combines TRBV18 with TRBJ2-5; maybe TRBD2 (6 bases). Deletions cut 2 bases from V and 9 bases from J, with 10 bases between. This CDR3 is built from 12 residues. The germline gives CDR1 KGHSH, CDR2 LQKENI. DNA of the CDR3: TGTGCCAGCTCACCAGAGACGGGGGCCCAGTACTTC. Encoded protein: CASSPETGAQYF.

This chain joins TRBV13 and TRBJ1-2, with 7 nucleotides matching TRBD1. This CDR3 is 15 amino acids long. V was clipped by 10 bases and J by 5 bases; unmatched bases: 16. Germline V gene data show CDR1 as PRHDT and CDR2 as FYEKMQ (reference sequence). CDR3 residues: CATNHYDGTDYGYTF. The DNA of the CDR3 is TGTGCCACTAATCACTACGACGGGACAGATTATGGCTACACCTTC.

The V gene is TRBV29-1, the J gene TRBJ2-3, with TRBD2 matching over 7 bases. The germline V gene encodes CDR1 SQVTM and CDR2 ANQGSEA. The CDR3 totals 13 residues. V dropped 5 bases and J dropped 6; count of bases not matched to a gene: 8. The CDR3 DNA follows: TGCAGCGTTATGTTTACTAGCGAGGATACGCAGTATTTT. It encodes CSVMFTSEDTQYF.

The chain employs TRBV30 and TRBJ2-7; 11 positions match TRBD2. With 4 bases clipped from V and 5 bases from J, the junction kept 4 bases outside the gene matches. Germline loops: CDR1 GTSNPN, CDR2 SVGIG (reference sequence). The CDR3 spans 13 residues. The CDR3 loop is CAWTPGLADEQYF. The CDR3 coding sequence is TGTGCCTGGACCCCGGGACTAGCGGACGAGCAGTACTTC.

The CDR3 DNA is TGTGCCTGGAGCGAAACTAGTTCGGGAGAGCAGTACTTC. Translation gives CAWSETSSGEQYF. The chain joins TRBV30 to TRBJ2-7; weak D call: TRBD2 (5 bases). CDR1 and CDR2 (germline): GTSNPN, SVGIG (reference sequence). The CDR3 is 13 residues long. V lost 3 bases and J 7 bases, leaving 16 bases between the germline ends.

This CDR3 reads CSVPVQGKDGYTF. The CDR3 DNA reads as TGCAGCGTTCCTGTCCAGGGAAAAGATGGCTACACCTTC. The chain is built from TRBV29-1 and TRBJ1-2, with a possible D match to TRBD1 (5 bases). V was cut by 5 bases and J by 6 bases, with 16 bases left in between. This CDR3 is built from 13 residues. Per the germline V gene, CDR1 is SQVTM and CDR2 is ANQGSEA.

The chain is built from TRBV9 and TRBJ1-4; D not certain. In germline, CDR1 is SGDLS, CDR2 YYNGEE. Trimming took off 4 bases at V and 6 bases at J, with 19 bases between the two ends. CDR3 length: 16 amino acids. CDR3 protein: CASSSRPLLGDEKLFF. In DNA, the CDR3 is TGTGCCAGCAGCTCAAGGCCTCTTCTGGGCGATGAAAAACTGTTTTTT.

This chain links TRBV6-6 with TRBJ1-1; D remains unclear. Germline V CDR1 and CDR2: MNHNY, SVGAGI (reference sequence). The CDR3 runs to 13 residues. The germline V and J ends were trimmed by 7 bases and 4 bases, with 13 bases remaining between them. The CDR3 loop reads CASIRTAGTEAFF. CDR3 DNA sequence: TGTGCCAGCATTCGGACTGCGGGCACTGAAGCTTTCTTT.

This clone was observed a handful of times. The chain combines TRBV4-2 with TRBJ2-2; 8 bases line up with TRBD2. With V trimmed by 0 bases and J by 8 bases, 8 bases remained unmatched. Germline lookup yields CDR1 LGHNA and CDR2 YNFKEQ. The CDR3 length is 16 residues. CDR3 residues: CASSQDYPSGRGELFF. The DNA of the CDR3 is TGTGCCAGCAGCCAAGATTACCCCAGCGGGAGAGGGGAGCTGTTTTTT.

The chain combines TRBV7-8 with TRBJ2-3; D possibly corresponds to TRBD1 (5 bases). Germline CDR1 is SGHVS and CDR2 is FQNEAQ. This CDR3 has 16 residues. Trimming stripped 5 bases from V and 6 bases from J, with 21 bases between. CDR3 region: CASSPRQSHPGDTQYF. The CDR3 nucleotides read TGTGCCAGCAGCCCTCGGCAGAGCCACCCAGGGGATACGCAGTATTTT.

The chain combines TRBV7-9 with TRBJ2-1; maybe TRBD1 (5 bases). Trimming cost V 1 base and J 5 bases, with 12 bases left between them. The CDR3 contains 15 residues. Germline values: CDR1 SEHNR, CDR2 FQNEAQ (reference sequence). The CDR3 here is CASSLGQRPDNEQFF. In DNA form, the CDR3 reads TGTGCCAGCAGCTTAGGACAGCGCCCGGACAATGAGCAGTTCTTC.

The chain couples TRBV27 to TRBJ2-1; 9 bases map to TRBD1. From germline, CDR1 is MNHEY and CDR2 SMNVEV (reference sequence). This CDR3 is 11 amino acids long. J gave up 14 bases and V 3 bases, and 2 bases lay outside the gene matches. CDR3 amino acids: CASSFGTGKFF. CDR3 in DNA: TGTGCCAGCAGTTTTGGGACAGGGAAGTTCTTC.

The chain is built from TRBV18 and TRBJ1-1; 8 nucleotides agree with TRBD1. V lost 4 bases to trimming and J lost 3 bases; unmatched junction nucleotides: 7. Germline V lookup: CDR1 KGHSH, CDR2 LQKENI. The CDR3 runs to 15 residues. The DNA of the CDR3 is TGTGCCAGCTCACTTCAGACAGGGGCGGACACTGAAGCTTTCTTT. Its translation is CASSLQTGADTEAFF.

J is TRBJ2-5 and V is TRBV30; TRBD2 agrees at 12 bases. Germline CDR1 reads GTSNPN; CDR2 reads SVGIG (reference sequence). V lost 2 bases, J lost 10 bases, and 5 bases stayed unmatched. The CDR3 extends over 13 amino acids. CDR3 protein: CAWSRTSGMIQYF. The CDR3 bases are TGTGCCTGGAGTCGGACTAGCGGGATGATCCAGTACTTC.

The chain links TRBV7-9 to TRBJ1-5; D possibly corresponds to TRBD1 (6 bases). V was cut by 6 bases and J by 0 bases, with 12 bases left in between. This CDR3 is 15 amino acids long. Germline V lookup: CDR1 SEHNR, CDR2 FQNEAQ (reference sequence). The CDR3 region is CASSQGTHSNQPQHF. CDR3 DNA sequence: TGTGCCAGCAGTCAAGGGACACATAGCAATCAGCCCCAGCATTTT.